This is a list of T cell receptor beta chains from one sample in a study of T cell responses to AZD1222 COVID-19 vaccine. Assay: immunoSEQ multiplex PCR; the TCRdb copy retains only in-frame clones and omits some. The sample includes some 170,000 clones, approximately 94% of them seen just once. The starting material was peripheral blood, obtained on day 0 of AZD1222 vaccination. The source is an adult in good health. The CDR3 runs from the conserved cysteine through the conserved F or W. Each record gives: D gene, J gene, V gene, clone size, CDR3 protein, CDR3 DNA. The D gene is left open where the match is weak. Clone size is stated in some rows and not others, as once, few, many or a class when expanded.

>TRBD1|TRBJ2-7|TRBV19|NA
CASSSAGTGGYEQYF
TGTGCCAGTAGTTCGGCCGGGACAGGGGGGTACGAGCAGTACTTC
>NA|TRBJ2-7|TRBV7-8|NA
CASSLAAYEQYF
TGTGCCAGCAGCTTAGCGGCCTACGAGCAGTACTTC
>NA|TRBJ2-2|TRBV24-1|NA
CATSDPRGIRELFF
TGTGCCACCAGTGATCCTCGGGGAATTCGGGAGCTGTTTTTT
>NA|TRBJ2-1|TRBV4-2|NA
CASSLLRANEEQFF
TGTGCCAGCAGCCTGTTGCGGGCCAACGAAGAGCAGTTCTTC
>NA|TRBJ1-4|TRBV10-2|NA
CASSGADSTNEKLFF
TGCGCCAGCAGTGGAGCAGACTCAACTAATGAAAAACTGTTTTTT
>NA|TRBJ1-5|TRBV7-9|NA
CASSLATGNQPQHF
TGTGCCAGCAGCTTAGCCACCGGCAATCAGCCCCAGCATTTT
>NA|TRBJ1-1|TRBV14|few
CASSLLTGMNTEAFF
TGTGCCAGCAGCCTTCTGACAGGCATGAACACTGAAGCTTTCTTT
>NA|TRBJ2-3|TRBV7-9|NA
CASSLAGGLGTDTQYF
TGTGCCAGCAGCTTAGCTGGGGGCTTGGGCACAGATACGCAGTATTTT
>TRBD1|TRBJ1-1|TRBV19|once
CASSPDRGPSMNTEAFF
TGTGCCAGTAGCCCAGACAGGGGGCCATCCATGAACACTGAAGCTTTCTTT
>NA|TRBJ1-2|TRBV7-9|NA
CASTMGTDRQSNYGYTF
TGTGCCAGCACTATGGGGACGGACAGACAGTCTAACTATGGCTACACCTTC
>NA|TRBJ1-1|TRBV5-1|NA
CASRDSLNTEAFF
TGCGCCAGCAGGGACAGCTTGAACACTGAAGCTTTCTTT
>NA|TRBJ1-1|TRBV18|NA
CASSPLPQGKNTEAFF
TGTGCCAGCTCACCACTGCCACAGGGAAAGAACACTGAAGCTTTCTTT
>TRBD2|TRBJ2-7|TRBV30|once
CAWSVLTSDEQYF
TGTGCCTGGAGTGTACTTACTAGCGACGAGCAGTACTTC
>NA|TRBJ2-1|TRBV13|NA
CASSLTVRETHEQFF
TGTGCCAGCAGCTTGACCGTACGGGAGACTCATGAGCAGTTCTTC
>NA|TRBJ2-1|TRBV29-1|NA
CSVPNPIGYNEQFF
TGCAGCGTGCCAAATCCAATCGGTTACAATGAGCAGTTCTTC
>TRBD2|TRBJ2-1|TRBV5-1|NA
CASSQGLAGAYNEQFF
TGCGCCAGCAGCCAAGGACTAGCGGGGGCCTACAATGAGCAGTTCTTC
>NA|TRBJ2-7|TRBV6-6|once
CASSPNPLTRGPSEQYF
TGTGCCAGCAGTCCCAACCCCCTAACGAGGGGCCCTTCCGAGCAGTACTTC
>NA|TRBJ1-5|TRBV30|NA
CAWSLAGSNQPQHF
TGTGCCTGGAGTTTGGCAGGTAGCAATCAGCCCCAGCATTTT
>NA|TRBJ2-7|TRBV27|NA
CASSFGADYEQYF
TGTGCCAGCAGTTTTGGGGCCGACTACGAGCAGTACTTC
>NA|TRBJ2-1|TRBV21-1|NA
CASSPRTSENSSYNEQFF
TGTGCCAGCAGCCCAAGGACTAGCGAGAACAGCTCCTACAATGAGCAGTTCTTC
>TRBD2|TRBJ2-7|TRBV7-6|NA
CASSTTSGGTGEQYF
TGTGCCAGCAGCACCACTAGCGGGGGAACAGGGGAGCAGTACTTC
>TRBD1|TRBJ1-1|TRBV18|NA
CASSPSTGVMNTEAFF
TGTGCCAGCTCACCCTCGACAGGGGTCATGAACACTGAAGCTTTCTTT
>NA|TRBJ2-2|TRBV15|NA
CATSRDFRGRVGGELFF
TGTGCCACCAGCAGAGATTTCAGGGGCCGGGTTGGCGGGGAGCTGTTTTTT
>NA|TRBJ1-3|TRBV21-1|NA
CASSKARGTGGNGNTIYF
TGTGCCAGCAGCAAAGCGCGTGGGACAGGGGGTAATGGAAACACCATATATTTT
>NA|TRBJ1-2|TRBV27|NA
CASRTSNYGYTF
TGTGCCAGCAGGACCTCTAACTATGGCTACACCTTC
>NA|TRBJ1-1|TRBV20-1|once
CSARRNTEAFF
TGCAGTGCTAGACGGAACACTGAAGCTTTCTTT
>TRBD2|TRBJ2-3|TRBV7-9|NA
CASSLSGSPDTQYF
TGTGCCAGCAGCTTGAGCGGGAGTCCAGATACGCAGTATTTT
>NA|TRBJ1-2|TRBV2|NA
CASNFRPNYGYTF
TGTGCCAGCAACTTTCGTCCCAACTATGGCTACACCTTC
>NA|TRBJ1-4|TRBV11-2|NA
CASSVTRVANEKLFF
TGTGCCAGCAGCGTGACGAGGGTTGCTAATGAAAAACTGTTTTTT
>NA|TRBJ1-1|TRBV4-1|NA
CASSQVLQGESAFF
TGCGCCAGCAGCCAAGTCCTACAAGGGGAGAGCGCTTTCTTT
>TRBD2|TRBJ2-2|TRBV2|NA
CASSGLAGTGELFF
TGTGCCAGCAGCGGACTAGCGGGTACCGGGGAGCTGTTTTTT
>NA|TRBJ1-5|TRBV29-1|once
CSVGLGVTQPQHF
TGCAGCGTTGGTCTAGGGGTAACCCAACCCCAGCATTTT
>NA|TRBJ2-3|TRBV2|NA
CASSEFGQYTDTQYF
TGTGCCAGCAGTGAATTCGGACAGTACACAGATACGCAGTATTTT
>NA|TRBJ2-7|TRBV2|NA
CASTASQYEQYF
TGTGCCAGCACCGCATCACAATACGAGCAGTACTTC
>NA|TRBJ2-1|TRBV2|NA
CASKEGASEQFF
TGTGCCAGCAAGGAGGGGGCGAGTGAGCAGTTCTTC
>TRBD1|TRBJ1-2|TRBV10-2|NA
CASSANRGRSYGYTF
TGCGCCAGCAGTGCTAACAGGGGACGGAGCTATGGCTACACCTTC
>NA|TRBJ2-7|TRBV14|NA
CASSQVDSPYEQYF
TGTGCCAGCAGCCAAGTTGACAGTCCCTACGAGCAGTACTTC
>NA|TRBJ2-2|TRBV30|NA
CAWSVGGSGELFF
TGTGCCTGGAGTGTTGGGGGTTCCGGGGAGCTGTTTTTT
>TRBD1|TRBJ2-7|TRBV6-5|NA
CASSTQGANYEQYF
TGTGCCAGCTCCACTCAGGGGGCCAACTACGAGCAGTACTTC
>TRBD2|TRBJ2-2|TRBV3-1/TRBV3-2|NA
CASSQAGTSSVGELFF
TGTGCCAGCAGCCAAGCAGGGACTAGCTCGGTCGGGGAGCTGTTTTTT
>TRBD1|TRBJ2-3|TRBV6-5|NA
CASSYSSGGEGTQYF
TGTGCCAGCAGTTACTCGTCAGGGGGCGAGGGTACGCAGTATTTT
>NA|TRBJ1-2|TRBV7-8|NA
CASSRGTGSGGYTF
TGTGCCAGCAGCCGAGGCACAGGGTCCGGTGGCTACACCTTC
>NA|TRBJ1-2|TRBV6-5|NA
CASSYSTDYGYTF
TGTGCCAGCAGTTATTCGACGGACTATGGCTACACCTTC
>NA|TRBJ2-7|TRBV21-1|once
CASSKPTENGSSYEQYF
TGTGCCAGCAGCAAGCCGACAGAAAATGGGAGCTCCTACGAGCAGTACTTC
>NA|TRBJ1-1|TRBV10-1|few
CASSETLDRAFF
TGCGCCAGCAGCGAGACCCTGGACAGAGCTTTCTTT
>NA|TRBJ1-1|TRBV15|NA
CATSRDLEAFF
TGTGCCACCAGCAGAGATCTCGAAGCTTTCTTT
>NA|TRBJ1-2|TRBV7-9|NA
CASSLAKTVSSYNYGYTF
TGTGCCAGCAGCTTAGCAAAGACAGTTTCTTCCTACAACTATGGCTACACCTTC
>TRBD1|TRBJ2-5|TRBV6-1|NA
CASSEASGGYETQYF
TGTGCCAGCAGTGAAGCATCAGGGGGATACGAGACCCAGTACTTC
>NA|TRBJ2-3|TRBV5-1|NA
CASSLVGDTQYF
TGCGCCAGCAGCTTGGTGGGAGATACGCAGTATTTT
>NA|TRBJ1-1|TRBV10-1|NA
CASSAHRSGAATEAFF
TGCGCCAGCAGTGCCCACCGATCCGGGGCGGCCACTGAAGCTTTCTTT
>NA|TRBJ2-7|TRBV5-1|NA
CACGTGSPYEQYF
TGCGCCTGCGGCACAGGTTCCCCCTACGAGCAGTACTTC
>NA|TRBJ2-5|TRBV30|NA
CAWSVSLAVQETQYF
TGTGCCTGGAGTGTATCCCTAGCAGTCCAAGAGACCCAGTACTTC
>NA|TRBJ2-7|TRBV10-2|NA
CAILRPPQRNPASYEQYF
TGCGCCATCCTACGACCCCCGCAGCGGAACCCGGCCTCCTACGAGCAGTACTTC
>TRBD1|TRBJ1-2|TRBV7-8|NA
CASSTGQGSGYTF
TGTGCCAGCAGCACAGGACAGGGGAGCGGCTACACCTTC
>NA|TRBJ2-5|TRBV5-4|NA
CASGRRGDQETQYF
TGTGCCAGCGGAAGGAGGGGGGACCAAGAGACCCAGTACTTC
>NA|TRBJ1-1|TRBV3-1/TRBV3-2|NA
CASSSSIAEAFF
TGTGCCAGCAGCTCCTCTATCGCTGAAGCTTTCTTT
>TRBD1|TRBJ1-5|TRBV6-1|NA
CASSERDRALPNQPQHF
TGTGCCAGCAGTGAACGGGACAGGGCGCTTCCCAATCAGCCCCAGCATTTT
>NA|TRBJ2-5|TRBV15|NA
CATSRDYAGGAESTQYF
TGTGCCACCAGCAGAGATTATGCGGGTGGGGCCGAGTCGACCCAGTACTTC
>NA|TRBJ1-2|TRBV15|NA
CATSEVAGARGYTF
TGTGCCACCAGCGAGGTCGCTGGGGCACGAGGCTACACCTTC